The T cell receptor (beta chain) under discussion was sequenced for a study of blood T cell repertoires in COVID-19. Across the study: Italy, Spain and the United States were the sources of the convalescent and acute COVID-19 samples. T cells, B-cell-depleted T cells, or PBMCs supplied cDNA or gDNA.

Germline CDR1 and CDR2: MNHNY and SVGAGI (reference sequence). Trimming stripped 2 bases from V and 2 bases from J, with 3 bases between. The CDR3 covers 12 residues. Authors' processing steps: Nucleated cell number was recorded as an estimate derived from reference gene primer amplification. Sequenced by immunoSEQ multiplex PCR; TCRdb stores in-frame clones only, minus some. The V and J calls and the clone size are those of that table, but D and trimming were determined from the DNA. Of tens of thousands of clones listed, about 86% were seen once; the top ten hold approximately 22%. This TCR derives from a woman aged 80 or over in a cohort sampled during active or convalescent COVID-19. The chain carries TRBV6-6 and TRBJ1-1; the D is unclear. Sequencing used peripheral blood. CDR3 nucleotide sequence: TGTGCCAGCAGTTACCAAAACACTGAAGCTTTCTTT. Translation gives CASSYQNTEAFF.